These T cell receptor beta chains were read from a single sample in a study of shared clonotypes between healthy human individuals. The repertoire was sequenced with immunoSEQ multiplex PCR; TCRdb's copy has only in-frame clones and lacks some. The sample includes 2 million or so clones, about 94% of them seen just once. The sample comprised naive CD8+ T cells sorted from blood. All receptors derive from a man younger than 30 in good health. Each CDR3 is given without its conserved first and last residue. Each record gives: V gene, J gene, CDR3 protein.

TRBV5-1,TRBJ1-1,ASSLVWGTEAF
TRBV9,TRBJ1-3,ASSWGDGNTIY
TRBV6-6,TRBJ2-1,ASSYSGNYDEQF
TRBV13,TRBJ2-5,ASSLVGGGARETQY
TRBV27,TRBJ2-7,ASSLDRSSYEQY
TRBV7-6,TRBJ2-3,ASSLASGRATDTQY
TRBV27,TRBJ2-7,ASSLSPGTGDYEQY
TRBV4-3,TRBJ2-3,ASSQEPGADTQY
TRBV27,TRBJ2-5,ATTKIPGTPEETQY
TRBV7-8,TRBJ2-7,ASSLDPSGPAYEQY
TRBV5-4,TRBJ2-3,ASSLDSGGPDTQY
TRBV10-1,TRBJ1-2,ASSESNDRGWDGYT
TRBV2,TRBJ1-6,ASSVGPGQGNSPLH
TRBV7-3,TRBJ2-2,ASSPLLTGSTGELF
TRBV4-2,TRBJ2-1,ASSQDPGGGEYNEQF
TRBV5-1,TRBJ2-1,ASSGSQQF
TRBV6-5,TRBJ2-1,ASSIGTAYNEQF
TRBV19,TRBJ2-2,ASSTTGAGELF
TRBV6-5,TRBJ2-2,ASSYSSQVNTGELF
TRBV20-1,TRBJ2-1,SARVVNEQF
TRBV21-1,TRBJ1-2,ASALGQGAISGGYT
TRBV7-2,TRBJ1-2,ASSLGGLDGYT
TRBV4-3,TRBJ2-1,ASSQERTGVVYNEQF
TRBV28,TRBJ2-7,ASSFPWTGYEQY
TRBV7-9,TRBJ2-7,ASSIAGGSSYEQY
TRBV6-1,TRBJ2-7,ASTGDTYEQY
TRBV5-1,TRBJ2-5,ASSLEAGTGETQY
TRBV15,TRBJ2-5,ATSRDFRRGPEQTQETQY
TRBV5-6,TRBJ1-1,ASSLLTRGDTEAF
TRBV9,TRBJ2-1,ASSGASGVAYNEQF
TRBV6-5,TRBJ1-1,ASTGLGDNTEAF
TRBV13,TRBJ2-1,ASSSTSGGYYNEQF
TRBV29-1,TRBJ1-1,SVEKGALTEAF
TRBV19,TRBJ1-2,ASSTGLGVDYGYT
TRBV28,TRBJ2-7,ASGLGGGAYEQY
TRBV6-1,TRBJ1-1,ASETGQMNTEAF
TRBV27,TRBJ2-1,ASSIHSGGAGEQF
TRBV7-9,TRBJ2-1,ASSFRDTTYNEQF
TRBV5-1,TRBJ1-1,ASSPLGQSNTEAF
TRBV6-1,TRBJ2-7,ASSEADYPYEQY
TRBV5-3,TRBJ2-7,ARSLEGLYEQY
TRBV28,TRBJ1-1,ASSSREGNTEAF
TRBV5-1,TRBJ2-7,ASRGPQAGRLDEQY
TRBV7-9,TRBJ1-1,ASSITDAYTEAF
TRBV6-5,TRBJ2-7,ASSYSTQAAYEQY
TRBV5-1,TRBJ1-2,ASSSDSGLGYGYT
TRBV5-8,TRBJ2-2,ASSPGTGELF
TRBV15,TRBJ2-1,ATSSFAGGSANEQF
TRBV9,TRBJ1-4,ASSVGGQSNEKLF
TRBV4-2,TRBJ2-2,ASSQDLPPQVNTGELF
TRBV7-9,TRBJ2-7,ASSLAVGGTYEQY
TRBV13,TRBJ2-7,ASSSSGPVDEQY
TRBV6-1,TRBJ2-2,ASSEASDTGELF
TRBV28,TRBJ2-5,ASSLSPGNQETQY
TRBV27,TRBJ2-6,ASSYTGVAGANVLT
TRBV12-5,TRBJ1-1,ASGLVLRGQAF